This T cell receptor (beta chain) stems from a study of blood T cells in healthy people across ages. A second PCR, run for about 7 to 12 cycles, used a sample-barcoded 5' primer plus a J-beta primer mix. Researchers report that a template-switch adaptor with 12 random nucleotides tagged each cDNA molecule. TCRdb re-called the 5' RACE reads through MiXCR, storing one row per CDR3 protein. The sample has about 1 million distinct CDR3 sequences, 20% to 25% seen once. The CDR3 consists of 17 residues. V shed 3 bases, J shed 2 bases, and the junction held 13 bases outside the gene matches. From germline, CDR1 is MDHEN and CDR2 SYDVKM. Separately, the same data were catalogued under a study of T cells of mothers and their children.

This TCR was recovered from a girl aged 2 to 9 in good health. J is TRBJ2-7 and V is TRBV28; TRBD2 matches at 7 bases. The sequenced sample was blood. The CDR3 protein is CASSFSGTSVGAYEQYF. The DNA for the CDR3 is TGTGCCAGCAGTTTCAGCGGAACTAGCGTTGGTGCCTACGAGCAGTACTTC.